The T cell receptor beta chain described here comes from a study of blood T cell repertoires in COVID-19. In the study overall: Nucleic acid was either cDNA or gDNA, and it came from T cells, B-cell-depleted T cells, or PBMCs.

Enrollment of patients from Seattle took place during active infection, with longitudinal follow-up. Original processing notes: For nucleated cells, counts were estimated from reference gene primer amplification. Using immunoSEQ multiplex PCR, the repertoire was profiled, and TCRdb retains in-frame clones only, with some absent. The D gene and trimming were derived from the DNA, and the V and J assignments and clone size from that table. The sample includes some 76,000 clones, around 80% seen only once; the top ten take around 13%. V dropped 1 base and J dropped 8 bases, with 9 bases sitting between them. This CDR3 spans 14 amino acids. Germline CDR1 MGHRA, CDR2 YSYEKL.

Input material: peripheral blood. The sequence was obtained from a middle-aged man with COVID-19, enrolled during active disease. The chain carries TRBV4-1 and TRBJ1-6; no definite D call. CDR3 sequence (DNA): TGCGCCAGCAGCCAAGCTCTACGGGATTCACCCCTCCACTTT. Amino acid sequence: CASSQALRDSPLHF.